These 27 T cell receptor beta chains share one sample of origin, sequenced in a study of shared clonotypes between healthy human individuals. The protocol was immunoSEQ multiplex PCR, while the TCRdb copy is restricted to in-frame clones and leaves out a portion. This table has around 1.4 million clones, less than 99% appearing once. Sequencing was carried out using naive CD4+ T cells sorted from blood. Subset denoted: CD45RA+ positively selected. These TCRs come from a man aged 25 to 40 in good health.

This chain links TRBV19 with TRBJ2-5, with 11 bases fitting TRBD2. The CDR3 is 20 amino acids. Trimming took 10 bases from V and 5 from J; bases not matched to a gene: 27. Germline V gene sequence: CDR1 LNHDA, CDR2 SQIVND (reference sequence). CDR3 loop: CATRDTGPFGSGRAVETQYF. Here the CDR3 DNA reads TGTGCCACCAGAGATACAGGTCCATTCGGTAGCGGGAGGGCCGTGGAGACCCAGTACTTC.

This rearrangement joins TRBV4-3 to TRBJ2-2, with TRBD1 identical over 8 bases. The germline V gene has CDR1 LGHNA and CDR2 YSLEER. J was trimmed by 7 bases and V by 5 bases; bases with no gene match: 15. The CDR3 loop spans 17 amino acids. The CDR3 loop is CASSTLGQGDWVGELFF. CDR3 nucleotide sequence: TGCGCCAGCAGCACCTTAGGACAGGGAGATTGGGTCGGGGAGCTGTTTTTT.

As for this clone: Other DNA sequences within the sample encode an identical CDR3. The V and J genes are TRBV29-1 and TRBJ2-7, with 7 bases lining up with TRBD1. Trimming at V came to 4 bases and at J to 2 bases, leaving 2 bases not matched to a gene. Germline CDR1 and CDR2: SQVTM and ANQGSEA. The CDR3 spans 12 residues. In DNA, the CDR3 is TGCAGCGTTGGACAGGGAACCTACGAGCAGTACTTC. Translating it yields CSVGQGTYEQYF.

DNA for the CDR3: TGTGCCAGCAGTGGCCCGACAGGGGTGAGCACTGAAGCTTTCTTT. Translated: CASSGPTGVSTEAFF. This chain links TRBV2 with TRBJ1-1, with 8 bases fitting TRBD1. The CDR3 is 15 residues long. V shed 4 bases and J 4 bases; nucleotides not matched to a gene: 8. Germline assignment: CDR1 SNHLY and CDR2 FYNNEI.

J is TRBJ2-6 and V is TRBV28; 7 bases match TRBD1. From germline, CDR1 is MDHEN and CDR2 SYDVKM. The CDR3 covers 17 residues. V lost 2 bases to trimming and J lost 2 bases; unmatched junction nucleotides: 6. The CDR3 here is CASSLRQGSPGANVLTF. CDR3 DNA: TGTGCCAGCAGTTTAAGACAGGGTTCCCCTGGGGCCAACGTCCTGACTTTC.

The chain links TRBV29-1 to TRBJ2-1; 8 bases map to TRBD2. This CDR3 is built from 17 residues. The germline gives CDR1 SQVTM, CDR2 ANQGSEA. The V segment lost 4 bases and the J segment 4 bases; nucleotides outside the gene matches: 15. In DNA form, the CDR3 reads TGCAGCGTTGTGGTCGGCCCGAGACTAGCGATATACAATGAGCAGTTCTTC. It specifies CSVVVGPRLAIYNEQFF.

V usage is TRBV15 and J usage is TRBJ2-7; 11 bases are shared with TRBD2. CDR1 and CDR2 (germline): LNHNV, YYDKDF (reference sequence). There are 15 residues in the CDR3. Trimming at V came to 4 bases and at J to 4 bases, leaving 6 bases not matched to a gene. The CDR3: CATSKLAGALYEQYF. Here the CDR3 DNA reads TGTGCCACCAGCAAACTAGCGGGAGCTTTATACGAGCAGTACTTC.

CDR3 amino acids: CASSAQTGHQETQYF. CDR3 in DNA: TGCGCCAGCAGCGCGCAGACAGGGCACCAAGAGACCCAGTACTTC. This chain connects TRBV5-1 to TRBJ2-5; 7 nucleotides match TRBD1. CDR1 and CDR2 from the germline V gene are SGHRS and YFSETQ. This CDR3 region has 15 residues. The V gene end was trimmed by 4 bases and the J gene end by 0 bases; junction bases not matched to a gene: 6.

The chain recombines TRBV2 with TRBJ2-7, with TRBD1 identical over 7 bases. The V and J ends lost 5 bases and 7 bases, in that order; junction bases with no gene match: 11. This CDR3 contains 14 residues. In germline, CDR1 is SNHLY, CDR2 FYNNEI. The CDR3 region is CASSRDRDVGEQYF. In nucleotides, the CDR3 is TGTGCCAGCAGTAGAGACAGGGATGTGGGGGAGCAGTACTTC.

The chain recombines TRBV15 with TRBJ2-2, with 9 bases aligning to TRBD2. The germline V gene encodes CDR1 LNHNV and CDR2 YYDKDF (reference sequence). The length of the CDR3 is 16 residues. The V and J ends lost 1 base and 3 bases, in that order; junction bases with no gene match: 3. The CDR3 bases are TGTGCCACCAGCAGAGCGGCTAGCGGGGACACCGGGGAGCTGTTTTTT. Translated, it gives CATSRAASGDTGELFF.

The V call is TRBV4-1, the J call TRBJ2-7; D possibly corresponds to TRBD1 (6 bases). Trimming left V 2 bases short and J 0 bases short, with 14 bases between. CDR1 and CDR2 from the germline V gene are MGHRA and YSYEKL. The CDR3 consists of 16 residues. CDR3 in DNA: TGCGCCAGCAGCCAATTCGCAGGGGTAAGCTCCTACGAGCAGTACTTC. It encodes CASSQFAGVSSYEQYF.

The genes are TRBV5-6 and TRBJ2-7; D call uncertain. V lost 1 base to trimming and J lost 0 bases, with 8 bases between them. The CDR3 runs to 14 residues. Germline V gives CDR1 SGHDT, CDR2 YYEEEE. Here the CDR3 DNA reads TGTGCCAGCAGCTTGAGTGAGGTCTCCTACGAGCAGTACTTC. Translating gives CASSLSEVSYEQYF.

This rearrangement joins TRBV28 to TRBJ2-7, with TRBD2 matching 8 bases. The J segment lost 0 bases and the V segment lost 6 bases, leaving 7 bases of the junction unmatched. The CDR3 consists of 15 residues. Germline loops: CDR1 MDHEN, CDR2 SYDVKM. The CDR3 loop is CASRRPSGYSYEQYF. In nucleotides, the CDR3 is TGTGCCAGCAGGAGACCTAGCGGGTACTCCTACGAGCAGTACTTC.

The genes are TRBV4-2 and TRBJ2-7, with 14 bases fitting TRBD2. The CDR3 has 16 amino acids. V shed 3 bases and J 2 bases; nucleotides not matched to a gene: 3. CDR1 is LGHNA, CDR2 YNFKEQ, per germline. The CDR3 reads CASSQGLAGVAYEQYF. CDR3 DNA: TGTGCCAGCAGCCAGGGACTAGCGGGAGTCGCCTACGAGCAGTACTTC.

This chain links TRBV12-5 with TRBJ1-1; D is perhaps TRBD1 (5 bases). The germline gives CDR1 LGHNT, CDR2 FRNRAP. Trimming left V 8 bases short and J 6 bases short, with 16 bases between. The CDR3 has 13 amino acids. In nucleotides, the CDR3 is TGTGCTAGTTCTGACCCTAGGGACCCTGAAGCTTTCTTT. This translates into CASSDPRDPEAFF.

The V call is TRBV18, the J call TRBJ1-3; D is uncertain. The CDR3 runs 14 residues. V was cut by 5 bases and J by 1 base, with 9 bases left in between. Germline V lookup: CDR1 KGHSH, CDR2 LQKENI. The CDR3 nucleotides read TGTGCCAGCTCATCAGAAGTTTCTGGAAACACCATATATTTT. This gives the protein CASSSEVSGNTIYF.

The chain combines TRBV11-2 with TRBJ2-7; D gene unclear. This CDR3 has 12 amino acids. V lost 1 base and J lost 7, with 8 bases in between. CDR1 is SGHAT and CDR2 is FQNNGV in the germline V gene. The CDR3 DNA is TGTGCCAGCAGCTTAGTGACTGTTGAGCAGTACTTC. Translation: CASSLVTVEQYF.

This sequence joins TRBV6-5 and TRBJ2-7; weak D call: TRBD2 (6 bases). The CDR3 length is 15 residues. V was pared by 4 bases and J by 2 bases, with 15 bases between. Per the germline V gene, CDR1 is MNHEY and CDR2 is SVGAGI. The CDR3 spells CASSSRDFRAYEQYF. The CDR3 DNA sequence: TGTGCCAGCAGTTCCAGGGACTTTCGCGCCTACGAGCAGTACTTC.

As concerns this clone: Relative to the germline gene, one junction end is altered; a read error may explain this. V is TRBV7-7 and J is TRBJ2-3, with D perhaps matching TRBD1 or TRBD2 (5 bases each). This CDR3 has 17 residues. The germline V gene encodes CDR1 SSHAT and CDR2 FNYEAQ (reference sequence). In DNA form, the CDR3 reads TGTGCTAGCAGCTTAGACCCCCCGGGGCAGCGCCCAGATACGCAGTATTTT. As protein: CASSLDPPGQRPDTQYF.

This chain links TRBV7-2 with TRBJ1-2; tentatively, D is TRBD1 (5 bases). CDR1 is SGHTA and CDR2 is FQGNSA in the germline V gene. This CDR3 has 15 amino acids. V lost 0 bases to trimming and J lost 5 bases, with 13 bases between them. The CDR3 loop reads CASSLAGRVGYGYTF. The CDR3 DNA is TGTGCCAGCAGCTTAGCTGGCAGGGTGGGGTATGGCTACACCTTC.

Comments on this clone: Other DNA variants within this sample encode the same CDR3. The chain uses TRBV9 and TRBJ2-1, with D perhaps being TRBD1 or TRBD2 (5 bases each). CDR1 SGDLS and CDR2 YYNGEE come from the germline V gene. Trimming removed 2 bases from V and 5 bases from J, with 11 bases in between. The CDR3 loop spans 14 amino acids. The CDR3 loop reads CASSVLGDHNEQFF. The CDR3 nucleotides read TGTGCCAGCAGCGTCCTCGGGGACCACAATGAGCAGTTCTTC.

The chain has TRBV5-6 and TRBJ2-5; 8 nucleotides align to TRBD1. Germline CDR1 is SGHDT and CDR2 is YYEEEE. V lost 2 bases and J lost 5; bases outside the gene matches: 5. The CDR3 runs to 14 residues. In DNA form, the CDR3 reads TGTGCCAGCAGCTTTCGACAGGGGCGGGAGACCCAGTACTTC. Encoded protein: CASSFRQGRETQYF.

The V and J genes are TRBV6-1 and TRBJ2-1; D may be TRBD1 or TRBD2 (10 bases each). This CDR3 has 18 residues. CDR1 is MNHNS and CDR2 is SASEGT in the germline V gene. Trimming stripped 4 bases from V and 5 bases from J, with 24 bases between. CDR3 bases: TGTGCCAGCAGTGGGACAGGGGGTAGGACTAGCGGTCACAATGAGCAGTTCTTC. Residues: CASSGTGGRTSGHNEQFF.

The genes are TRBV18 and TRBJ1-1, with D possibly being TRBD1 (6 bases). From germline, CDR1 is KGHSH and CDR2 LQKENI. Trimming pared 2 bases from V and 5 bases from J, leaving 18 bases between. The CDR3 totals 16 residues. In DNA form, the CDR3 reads TGTGCCAGCTCACCATCCAATCGCAGGGGTGGGACTGAAGCTTTCTTT. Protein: CASSPSNRRGGTEAFF.

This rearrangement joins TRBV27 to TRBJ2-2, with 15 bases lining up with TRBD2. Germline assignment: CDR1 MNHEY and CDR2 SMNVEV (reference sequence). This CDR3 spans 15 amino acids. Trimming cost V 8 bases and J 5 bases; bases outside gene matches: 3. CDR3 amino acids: CASGLAGGPTGELFF. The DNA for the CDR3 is TGTGCCAGCGGACTAGCGGGAGGGCCAACCGGGGAGCTGTTTTTT.

The CDR3: CASSDSGSSYEQYF. The CDR3 coding sequence is TGTGCCAGCAGCGACAGCGGAAGCTCCTACGAGCAGTACTTC. The gene calls are TRBV28 and TRBJ2-7; D is possibly TRBD1 or TRBD2 (5 bases each). Between the trimmed V and J ends, which lost 6 bases and 0 bases, there was a span of 12 bases. Germline V lookup: CDR1 MDHEN, CDR2 SYDVKM. This CDR3 is 14 amino acids long. Together with reference TRBV28 and TRBJ2-7, the CDR3 gives the full variable domain: DVKVTQSSRYLVKRTGEKVFLECVQDMDHENMFWYRQDPGLGLRLIYFSYDVKMKEKGDIPEGYSVSREKKERFSLILESASTNQTSMYLCASSDSGSSYEQYFGPGTRLTVT.

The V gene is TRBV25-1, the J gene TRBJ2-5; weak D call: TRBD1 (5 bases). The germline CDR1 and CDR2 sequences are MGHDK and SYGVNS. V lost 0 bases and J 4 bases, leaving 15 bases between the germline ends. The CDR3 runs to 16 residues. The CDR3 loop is CASSEYIGRAGETQYF. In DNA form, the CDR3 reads TGTGCCAGCAGTGAATATATAGGCAGGGCTGGAGAGACCCAGTACTTC.